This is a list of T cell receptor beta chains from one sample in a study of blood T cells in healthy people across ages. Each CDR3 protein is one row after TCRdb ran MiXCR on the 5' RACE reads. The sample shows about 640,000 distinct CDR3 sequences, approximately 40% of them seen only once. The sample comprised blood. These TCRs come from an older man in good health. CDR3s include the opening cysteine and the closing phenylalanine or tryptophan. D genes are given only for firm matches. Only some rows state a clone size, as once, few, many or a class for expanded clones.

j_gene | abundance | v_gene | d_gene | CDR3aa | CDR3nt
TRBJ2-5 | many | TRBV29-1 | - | CSVRTTGLRQETQYF | TGCAGCGTTCGTACTACAGGGCTGCGCCAAGAGACCCAGTACTTC
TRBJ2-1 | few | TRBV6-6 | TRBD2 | CAIGGGAYEQFF | TGTGCCATTGGCGGGGGGGCATATGAGCAGTTCTTC
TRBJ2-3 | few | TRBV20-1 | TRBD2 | CSAISGRATDTQYF | TGCAGTGCTATTAGCGGGAGAGCAACAGATACGCAGTATTTT
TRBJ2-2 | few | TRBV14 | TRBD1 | CASSQDLGQGPGELFF | TGTGCCAGCAGCCAAGATTTGGGACAGGGGCCCGGGGAGCTGTTTTTT
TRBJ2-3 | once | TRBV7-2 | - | CASSFRESTDSQYF | TGTGCCAGCAGCTTTAGGGAGAGCACAGATTCGCAGTATTTT
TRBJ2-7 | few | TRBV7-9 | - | CASQLGGQGGDEQYF | TGTGCCAGCCAGCTCGGAGGGCAGGGGGGCGACGAGCAGTACTTC
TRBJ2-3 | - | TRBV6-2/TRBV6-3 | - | CASGDGSATDTQYF | TGTGCCAGCGGAGACGGGTCAGCCACAGATACGCAGTATTTT
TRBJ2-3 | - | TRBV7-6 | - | CASSSVRVSTDTQYF | TGTGCCAGCAGCTCCGTACGCGTGAGCACAGATACGCAGTATTTT
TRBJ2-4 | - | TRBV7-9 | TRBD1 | CASRGLGQGAGDKNIQYF | TGTGCCAGCAGGGGTCTGGGACAGGGGGCTGGGGACAAAAACATTCAGTACTTC
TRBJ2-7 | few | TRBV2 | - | CASSENGLGYEQYF | TGTGCCAGCAGTGAGAACGGGTTGGGCTACGAGCAGTACTTC
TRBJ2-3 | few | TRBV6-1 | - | CASILTGWTDTQYF | TGTGCCAGCATACTTACAGGGTGGACAGATACGCAGTATTTT
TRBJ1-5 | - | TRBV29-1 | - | CSVQGPFSNQPQHF | TGCAGCGTCCAGGGACCGTTTAGCAATCAGCCCCAGCATTTT
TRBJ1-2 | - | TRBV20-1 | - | CSARVSPNYGYTF | TGCAGTGCTAGAGTCTCACCCAACTATGGCTACACCTTC
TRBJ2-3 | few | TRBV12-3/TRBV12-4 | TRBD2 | CASTREGLADTQYF | TGTGCCAGCACGAGGGAGGGGCTTGCAGATACGCAGTATTTT
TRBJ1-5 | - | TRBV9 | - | CASSVDGQPQHF | TGTGCCAGCAGCGTAGACGGGCAGCCCCAGCATTTT
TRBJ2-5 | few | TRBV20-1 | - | CSATIKETQYF | TGCAGTGCCACAATAAAAGAGACCCAGTACTTC
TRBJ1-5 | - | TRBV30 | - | CAWSGRVVSNQPQHF | TGTGCCTGGAGTGGCAGGGTCGTAAGCAATCAGCCCCAGCATTTT
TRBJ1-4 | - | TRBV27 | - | CASAVRGEGWEKLFF | TGTGCCAGCGCAGTCCGGGGGGAGGGATGGGAAAAACTGTTTTTT
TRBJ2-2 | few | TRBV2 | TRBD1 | CASSPRQGARGELFF | TGTGCCAGCAGTCCAAGACAGGGGGCGAGGGGGGAGCTGTTTTTT
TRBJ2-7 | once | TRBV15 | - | CATNRGGAYSYEQYF | TGTGCCACCAACAGAGGGGGGGCCTACTCCTACGAGCAGTACTTC
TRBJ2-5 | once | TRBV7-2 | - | CASSFRDLLETQYF | TGTGCCAGCAGCTTCCGGGACCTCTTAGAGACCCAGTACTTC
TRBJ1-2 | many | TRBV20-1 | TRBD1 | CSAEDPRQGFIYGYTF | TGCAGTGCAGAAGACCCTAGACAGGGGTTTATCTATGGCTACACCTTC
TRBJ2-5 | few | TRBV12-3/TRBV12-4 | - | CASSPYSEGAETQYF | TGTGCCAGCAGTCCCTACTCGGAGGGCGCAGAGACCCAGTACTTC
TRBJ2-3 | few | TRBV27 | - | CASSSQSTDTQYF | TGTGCCAGCAGTTCGCAGAGCACAGATACGCAGTATTTT
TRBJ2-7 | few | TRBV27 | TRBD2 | CASSHTGTNLPYEQYF | TGTGCCAGCAGTCACACCGGGACTAACCTACCTTACGAGCAGTACTTC
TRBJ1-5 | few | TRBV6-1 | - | CASSETVGRGNQPQHF | TGTGCCAGCAGTGAAACTGTGGGTAGGGGCAATCAGCCCCAGCATTTT
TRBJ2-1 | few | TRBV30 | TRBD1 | CAWSSSGGMGQFF | TGTGCCTGGAGCAGCTCAGGGGGCATGGGACAGTTCTTC
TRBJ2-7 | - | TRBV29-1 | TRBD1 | CSVEGTGRNYEQYF | TGCAGCGTTGAAGGGACAGGGAGGAACTACGAGCAGTACTTC
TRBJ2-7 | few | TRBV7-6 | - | CASSLGRGACEQYF | TGTGCCAGCAGCTTAGGGAGGGGCGCCTGCGAGCAGTACTTC
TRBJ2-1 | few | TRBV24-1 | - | CATSDSGLTTYNEQFF | TGTGCCACCAGTGACTCCGGCCTCACCACCTACAATGAGCAGTTCTTC
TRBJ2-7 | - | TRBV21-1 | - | CASSKAGRGSYEQYF | TGTGCCAGCAGCAAGGCGGGACGGGGATCCTACGAGCAGTACTTC
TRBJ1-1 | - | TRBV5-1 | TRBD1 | CASSLAGTGDPRAEAFF | TGCGCCAGCAGCTTGGCCGGGACAGGGGACCCCAGGGCTGAAGCTTTCTTT
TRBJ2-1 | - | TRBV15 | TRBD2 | CATSRVAGGSYNEQFF | TGTGCCACCAGCAGAGTAGCGGGAGGTTCCTACAATGAGCAGTTCTTC
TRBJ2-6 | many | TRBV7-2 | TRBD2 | CASSLAGGTGANVLTF | TGTGCCAGCAGCTTGGCGGGAGGCACTGGGGCCAACGTCCTGACTTTC
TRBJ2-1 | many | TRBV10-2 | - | CASSEFSSSSYNEQFF | TGCGCCAGCAGTGAGTTTAGTTCGAGCTCCTACAATGAGCAGTTCTTC
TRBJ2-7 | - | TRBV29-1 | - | CSVDGPSPYNEQYF | TGCAGCGTTGATGGGCCAAGCCCCTACAATGAGCAGTACTTC
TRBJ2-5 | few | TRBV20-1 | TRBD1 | CSAEQGQGAFNEQYF | TGCAGTGCTGAGCAGGGACAGGGGGCGTTCAATGAGCAGTACTTC
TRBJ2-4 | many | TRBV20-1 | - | CSARVQGAKNIQYF | TGCAGTGCTAGAGTACAGGGTGCCAAAAACATTCAGTACTTC
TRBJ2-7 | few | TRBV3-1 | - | CASSFGRRGRSYEQYF | TGTGCCAGCAGCTTCGGAAGGCGGGGACGCTCCTACGAGCAGTACTTC
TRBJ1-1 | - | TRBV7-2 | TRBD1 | CASSRDSLSNTEAFF | TGTGCCAGCAGCCGGGACAGCCTATCGAACACTGAAGCTTTCTTT
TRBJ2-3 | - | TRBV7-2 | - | CASSFQSYSDTQYF | TGTGCCAGCAGCTTTCAATCATACTCGGATACGCAGTATTTT
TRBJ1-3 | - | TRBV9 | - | CASSPSPSGNTIYF | TGTGCCAGCAGCCCGAGCCCCTCTGGAAACACCATATATTTT
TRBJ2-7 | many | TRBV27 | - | CASRGLSYEQYF | TGTGCCAGCAGGGGCCTGTCCTACGAGCAGTACTTC
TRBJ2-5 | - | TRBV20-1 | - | CSAQFGGSETQYF | TGCAGTGCTCAGTTCGGGGGCTCAGAGACCCAGTACTTC
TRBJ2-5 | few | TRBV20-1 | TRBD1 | CSAREFQGAGETQYF | TGCAGTGCTAGAGAGTTTCAGGGGGCCGGAGAGACCCAGTACTTC
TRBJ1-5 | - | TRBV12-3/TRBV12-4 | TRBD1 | CASRVDRVERSSNQPQHF | TGTGCCAGCAGAGTGGACAGGGTAGAACGTTCGAGCAATCAGCCCCAGCATTTT
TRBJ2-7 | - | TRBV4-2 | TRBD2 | CASSAGTSGRGSYEQYF | TGTGCCAGCAGCGCCGGGACTAGCGGGAGGGGTTCCTACGAGCAGTACTTC